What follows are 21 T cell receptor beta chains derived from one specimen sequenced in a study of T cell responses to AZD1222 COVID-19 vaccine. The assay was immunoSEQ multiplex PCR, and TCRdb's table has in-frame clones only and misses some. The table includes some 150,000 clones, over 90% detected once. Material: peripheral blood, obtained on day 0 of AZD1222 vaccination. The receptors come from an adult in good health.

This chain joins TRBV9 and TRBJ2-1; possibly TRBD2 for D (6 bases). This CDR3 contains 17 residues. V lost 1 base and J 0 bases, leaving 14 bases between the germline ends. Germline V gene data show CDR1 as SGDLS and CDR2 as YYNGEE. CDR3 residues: CASSVREAASSYNEQFF. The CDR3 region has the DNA TGTGCCAGCAGCGTAAGGGAGGCAGCCAGCTCCTACAATGAGCAGTTCTTC.

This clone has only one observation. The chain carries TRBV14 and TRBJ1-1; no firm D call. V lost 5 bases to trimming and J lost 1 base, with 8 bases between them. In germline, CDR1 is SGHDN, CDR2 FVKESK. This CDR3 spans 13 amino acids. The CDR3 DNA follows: TGTGCCAGCAGCTCCCAGTGGAACACTGAAGCTTTCTTT. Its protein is CASSSQWNTEAFF.

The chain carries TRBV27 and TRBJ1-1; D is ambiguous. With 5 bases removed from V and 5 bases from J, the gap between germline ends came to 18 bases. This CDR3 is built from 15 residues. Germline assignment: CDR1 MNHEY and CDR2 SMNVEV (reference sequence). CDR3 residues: CASSQHSDPRTEAFF. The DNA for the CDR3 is TGTGCCAGCAGTCAACACAGTGACCCACGGACTGAAGCTTTCTTT.

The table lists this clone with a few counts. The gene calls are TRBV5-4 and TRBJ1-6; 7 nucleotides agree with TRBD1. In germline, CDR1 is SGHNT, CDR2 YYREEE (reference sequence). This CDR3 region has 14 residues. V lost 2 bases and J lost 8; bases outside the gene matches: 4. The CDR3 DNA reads TGTGCCAGCAGCTTAAACAGGGGAGATTCACCCCTCCACTTT. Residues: CASSLNRGDSPLHF.

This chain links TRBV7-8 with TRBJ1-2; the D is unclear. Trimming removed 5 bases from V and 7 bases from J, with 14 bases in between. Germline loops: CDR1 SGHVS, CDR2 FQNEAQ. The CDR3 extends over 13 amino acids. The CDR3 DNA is TGTGCCAGCAGCAACTCTATCGATCGTGGCTACACCTTC. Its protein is CASSNSIDRGYTF.

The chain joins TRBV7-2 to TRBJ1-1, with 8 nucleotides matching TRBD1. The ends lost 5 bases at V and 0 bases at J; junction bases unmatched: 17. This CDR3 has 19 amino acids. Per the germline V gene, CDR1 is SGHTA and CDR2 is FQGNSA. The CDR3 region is CASSPLPGGGVGLNTEAFF. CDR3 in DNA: TGTGCCAGCAGCCCGCTTCCAGGGGGCGGAGTAGGATTGAACACTGAAGCTTTCTTT.

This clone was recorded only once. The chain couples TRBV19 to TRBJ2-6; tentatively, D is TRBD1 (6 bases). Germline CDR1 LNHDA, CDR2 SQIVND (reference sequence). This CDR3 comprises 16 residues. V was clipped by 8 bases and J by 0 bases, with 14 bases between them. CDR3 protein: CASQGLGISGANVLTF. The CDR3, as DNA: TGTGCCAGTCAGGGGTTAGGAATCTCTGGGGCCAACGTCCTGACTTTC.

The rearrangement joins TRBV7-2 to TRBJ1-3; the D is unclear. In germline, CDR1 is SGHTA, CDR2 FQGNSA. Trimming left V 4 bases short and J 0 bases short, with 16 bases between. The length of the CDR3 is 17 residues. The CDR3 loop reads CASSSILGSLSGNTIYF. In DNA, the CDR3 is TGTGCCAGCAGCTCGATCCTGGGTAGCCTCTCTGGAAACACCATATATTTT.

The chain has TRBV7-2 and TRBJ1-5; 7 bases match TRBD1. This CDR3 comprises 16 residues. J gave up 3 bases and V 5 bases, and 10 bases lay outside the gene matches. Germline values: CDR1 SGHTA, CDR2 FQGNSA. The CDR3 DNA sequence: TGTGCCAGCAGCCCACCGGGACAGCCGAACAATCAGCCCCAGCATTTT. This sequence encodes CASSPPGQPNNQPQHF.

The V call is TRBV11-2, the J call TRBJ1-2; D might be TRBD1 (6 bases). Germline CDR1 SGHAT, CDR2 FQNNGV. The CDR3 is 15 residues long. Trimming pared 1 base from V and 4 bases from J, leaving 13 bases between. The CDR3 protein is CASSLGAGDFYGYTF. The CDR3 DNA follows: TGTGCCAGCAGCTTAGGGGCAGGGGATTTCTATGGCTACACCTTC.

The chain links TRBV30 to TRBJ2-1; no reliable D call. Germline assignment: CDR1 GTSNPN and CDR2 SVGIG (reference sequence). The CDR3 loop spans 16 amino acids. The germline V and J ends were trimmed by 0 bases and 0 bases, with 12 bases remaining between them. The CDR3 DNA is TGTGCCTGGAGTGTACGACGTCAGAGCTCCTACAATGAGCAGTTCTTC. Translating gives CAWSVRRQSSYNEQFF.

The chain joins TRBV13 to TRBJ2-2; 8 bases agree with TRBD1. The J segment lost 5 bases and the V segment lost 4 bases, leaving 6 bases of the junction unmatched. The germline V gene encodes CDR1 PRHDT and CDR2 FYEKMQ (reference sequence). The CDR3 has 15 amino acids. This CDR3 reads CASSSTGVKTGELFF. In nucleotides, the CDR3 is TGTGCCAGCAGCTCGACAGGGGTAAAGACCGGGGAGCTGTTTTTT.

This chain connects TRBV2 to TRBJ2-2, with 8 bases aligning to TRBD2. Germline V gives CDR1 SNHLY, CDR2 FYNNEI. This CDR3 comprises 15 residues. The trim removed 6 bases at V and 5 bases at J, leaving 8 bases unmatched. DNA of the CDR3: TGTGCCAGCAGGAACGGGAGGGCCAGGACCGGGGAGCTGTTTTTT. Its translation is CASRNGRARTGELFF.

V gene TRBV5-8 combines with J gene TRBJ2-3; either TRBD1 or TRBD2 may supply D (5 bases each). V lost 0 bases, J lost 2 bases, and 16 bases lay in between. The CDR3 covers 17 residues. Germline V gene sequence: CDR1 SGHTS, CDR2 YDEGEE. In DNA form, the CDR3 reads TGTGCCAGCAGCTTGGTTGTCTGGGGGTGGGACACAGATACGCAGTATTTT. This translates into CASSLVVWGWDTDTQYF.

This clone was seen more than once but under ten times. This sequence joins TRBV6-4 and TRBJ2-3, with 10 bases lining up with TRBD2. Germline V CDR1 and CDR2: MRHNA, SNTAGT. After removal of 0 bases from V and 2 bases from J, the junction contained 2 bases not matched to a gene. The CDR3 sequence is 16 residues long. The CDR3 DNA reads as TGTGCCAGCAGTGACTCGACTAGCGGGCACACAGATACGCAGTATTTT. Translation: CASSDSTSGHTDTQYF.

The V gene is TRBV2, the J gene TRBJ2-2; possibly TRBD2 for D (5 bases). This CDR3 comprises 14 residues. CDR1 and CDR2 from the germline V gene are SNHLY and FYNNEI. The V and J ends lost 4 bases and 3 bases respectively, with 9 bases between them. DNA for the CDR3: TGTGCCAGCAGTGGGGAGTCCCACACCGGGGAGCTGTTTTTT. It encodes CASSGESHTGELFF.

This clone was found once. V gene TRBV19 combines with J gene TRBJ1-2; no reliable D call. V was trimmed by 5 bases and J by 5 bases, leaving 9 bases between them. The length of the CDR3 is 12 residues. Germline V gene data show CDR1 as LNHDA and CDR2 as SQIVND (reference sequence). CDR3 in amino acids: CASSLNGYGYTF. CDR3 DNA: TGTGCCAGTAGTCTCAACGGGTATGGCTACACCTTC. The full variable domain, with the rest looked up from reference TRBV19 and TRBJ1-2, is DGGITQSPKYLFRKEGQNVTLSCEQNLNHDAMYWYRQDPGQGLRLIYYSQIVNDFQKGDIAEGYSVSREKKESFPLTVTSAQKNPTAFYLCASSLNGYGYTFGSGTRLTVV.

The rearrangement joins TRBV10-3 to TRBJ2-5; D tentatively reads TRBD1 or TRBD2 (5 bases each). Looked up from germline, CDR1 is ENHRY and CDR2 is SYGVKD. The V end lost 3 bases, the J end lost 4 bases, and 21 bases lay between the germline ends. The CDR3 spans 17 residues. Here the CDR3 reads CAISDRSSMGVRETQYF. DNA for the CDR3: TGTGCCATCAGTGATAGGTCCTCGATGGGGGTACGAGAGACCCAGTACTTC.

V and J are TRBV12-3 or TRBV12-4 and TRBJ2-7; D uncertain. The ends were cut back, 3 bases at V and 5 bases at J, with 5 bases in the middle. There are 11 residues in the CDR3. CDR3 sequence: CASSFFDEQYF. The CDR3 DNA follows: TGTGCCAGCAGTTTTTTTGACGAGCAGTACTTC.

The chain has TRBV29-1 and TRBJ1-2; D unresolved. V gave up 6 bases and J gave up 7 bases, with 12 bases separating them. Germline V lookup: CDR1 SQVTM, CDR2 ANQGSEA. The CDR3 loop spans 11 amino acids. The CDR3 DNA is TGCAGCGTGGCAGACACGTCTGGCTACACCTTC. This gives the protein CSVADTSGYTF.

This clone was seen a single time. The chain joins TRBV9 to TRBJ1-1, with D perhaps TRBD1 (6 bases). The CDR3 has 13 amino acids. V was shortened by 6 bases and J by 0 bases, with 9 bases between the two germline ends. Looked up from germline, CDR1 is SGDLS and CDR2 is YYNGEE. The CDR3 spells CASMGQLNTEAFF. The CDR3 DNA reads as TGTGCCAGCATGGGACAATTGAACACTGAAGCTTTCTTT.